One and the same sample provided the 14 T cell receptor beta chains below, sequenced in a study of a mutant IDH1 vaccine in newly diagnosed glioma (dated by TCRdb to about 2021). Their antigens remain unidentified. The time point label corresponds to: week 35, safety follow-up. Each vaccine dose, consisting of 300 ug of a 20-mer mutant IDH1 peptide in Montanide, was administered subcutaneously with topical imiquimod. The library was built by means of the immunoSEQ multiplex PCR assay. Entries here come from immuneACCESS through TCRdb and include only in-frame sequences with V and J called. Some clones fail to appear in such tables; in the studies checked, an unresolved V gene covers under half of the shortfall, and the cause of the remainder is unknown. The sample yields 50,000 to 70,000 clones; 74% were counted once. The top ten clones comprise roughly 4.7% of the sample. The specimen comprised PBMCs, sampled from a glioma patient whose treatment included an IDH1 peptide vaccine. The receptors were sampled from a man aged 45-65 years with glioma.

Here the CDR3 reads CSALRGTNTGELFF. CDR3 coding DNA: TGCAGCGCGCTCAGGGGGACCAACACCGGGGAGCTGTTTTTT. The chain couples TRBV29-1 to TRBJ2-2, with TRBD1 matching over 7 bases. Germline assignment: CDR1 SQVTM and CDR2 ANQGSEA. The CDR3 runs to 14 residues. The ends lost 7 bases at V and 2 bases at J; junction bases unmatched: 7.

The genes are TRBV6-5 and TRBJ2-7; D possibly matches TRBD1 or TRBD2 (5 bases each). The germline V gene has CDR1 MNHEY and CDR2 SVGAGI. V dropped 5 bases and J dropped 6 bases, with 20 bases sitting between them. The CDR3 runs to 15 residues. CDR3 DNA: TGTGCCAGCAGTACAACCCTGGGTGGGGGTAGCGAGCAGTACTTC. This encodes CASSTTLGGGSEQYF.

This sequence joins TRBV19 and TRBJ2-7, with 7 bases aligning to TRBD2. Per the germline V gene, CDR1 is LNHDA and CDR2 is SQIVND (reference sequence). Trimming took 5 bases from V and 1 from J; bases not matched to a gene: 5. The CDR3 contains 14 residues. CDR3 region: CASSYGGSSYEQYF. The CDR3, as DNA: TGTGCCAGTAGTTACGGGGGGTCGTCCTACGAGCAGTACTTC.

The CDR3 DNA follows: TGTGCCAGCAGCCCGATTCGGACTAGCGGGGGACGGCGAAACATTCAGTACTTC. Translating gives CASSPIRTSGGRRNIQYF. The chain has TRBV11-2 and TRBJ2-4; TRBD2 aligns across 13 bases. Trimming cost V 5 bases and J 6 bases; bases outside gene matches: 13. Germline lookup yields CDR1 SGHAT and CDR2 FQNNGV. This CDR3 is 18 amino acids long. Complete variable domain (other parts from reference TRBV11-2 and TRBJ2-4): EAGVAQSPRYKIIEKRQSVAFWCNPISGHATLYWYQQILGQGPKLLIQFQNNGVVDDSQLPKDRFSAERLKGVDSTLKIQPAKLEDSAVYLCASSPIRTSGGRRNIQYFGAGTRLSVL.

This clone was seen a single time. V usage is TRBV5-6 and J usage is TRBJ2-6; 7 bases match TRBD1. Trimming at V came to 4 bases and at J to 1 base, leaving 2 bases not matched to a gene. In germline, CDR1 is SGHDT, CDR2 YYEEEE. This CDR3 spans 15 amino acids. In nucleotides, the CDR3 is TGTGCCAGCAGCAGACAGGGTTCTGGGGCCAACGTCCTGACTTTC. Translation: CASSRQGSGANVLTF.

This rearrangement joins TRBV7-2 to TRBJ2-3; the match to TRBD1 covers 8 bases. Trimming took 5 bases from V and 3 from J; bases not matched to a gene: 7. The CDR3 has 15 amino acids. Germline-derived CDR1 and CDR2 are SGHTA and FQGNSA. The DNA for the CDR3 is TGTGCCAGCAGCCCGACAGGGGTAAAGACAGATACGCAGTATTTT. It translates to CASSPTGVKTDTQYF. The full variable domain, rest sourced from reference TRBV7-2 and TRBJ2-3, is GAGVSQSPSNKVTEKGKDVELRCDPISGHTALYWYRQSLGQGLEFLIYFQGNSAPDKSGLPSDRFSAERTGGSVSTLTIQRTQQEDSAVYLCASSPTGVKTDTQYFGPGTRLTVL.

The chain recombines TRBV2 with TRBJ1-1; D gene unclear. This CDR3 is 13 amino acids long. Per germline, CDR1 SNHLY and CDR2 FYNNEI. The CDR3 loop reads CASNGWRTPEAFF. In DNA, the CDR3 is TGTGCGAGTAACGGGTGGAGAACTCCTGAAGCTTTCTTT.

The chain recombines TRBV5-4 with TRBJ2-5; perhaps D is TRBD1 or TRBD2 (5 bases each). From germline, CDR1 is SGHNT and CDR2 YYREEE (reference sequence). V shed 3 bases and J shed 3 bases, with 15 bases lying between them. This CDR3 comprises 15 residues. CDR3 coding DNA: TGTGCCAGCAGCTCCGGGACCGGAACCAAAGAGACCCAGTACTTC. This gives the protein CASSSGTGTKETQYF.

This chain uses TRBV6-5 with TRBJ1-5; TRBD1 matches at 7 bases. Trimming cost V 5 bases and J 4 bases; bases outside gene matches: 2. This CDR3 has 13 amino acids. Germline V gene sequence: CDR1 MNHEY, CDR2 SVGAGI. The CDR3 DNA follows: TGTGCCAGCAGTGCACAGGGGAATCAGCCCCAGCATTTT. This sequence encodes CASSAQGNQPQHF.

The V call is TRBV19, the J call TRBJ2-3; D is uncertain. Germline CDR1 is LNHDA and CDR2 is SQIVND (reference sequence). The CDR3 loop spans 13 amino acids. The ends were cut back, 5 bases at V and 6 bases at J, with 12 bases in the middle. The CDR3, as DNA: TGTGCCAGTAGTGCGCGGCCGTCGGATACGCAGTATTTT. This gives the protein CASSARPSDTQYF.

V and J are TRBV19 and TRBJ1-5; 8 bases are shared with TRBD1. Trimming cost V 5 bases and J 6 bases; bases outside gene matches: 3. CDR1 LNHDA and CDR2 SQIVND come from the germline V gene (reference sequence). The CDR3 has 13 amino acids. The CDR3 DNA follows: TGTGCCAGTAGTCCCGACAGGGGTCAGCCCCAGCATTTT. Residues: CASSPDRGQPQHF.

V and J are TRBV2 and TRBJ1-4; the D gene is possibly TRBD1 (5 bases). CDR3 size: 14 residues. CDR1 is SNHLY, CDR2 FYNNEI, per germline. V lost 6 bases and J 4 bases, leaving 12 bases between the germline ends. The CDR3 here is CASRWGGVNEKLFF. Written as DNA, the CDR3 is TGTGCCAGCAGGTGGGGGGGAGTTAATGAAAAACTGTTTTTT.

The chain links TRBV5-1 to TRBJ1-4, with D tentatively TRBD1 (5 bases). Trimming removed 2 bases from V and 2 bases from J, with 7 bases in between. The CDR3 covers 14 residues. CDR1 and CDR2 from the germline V gene are SGHRS and YFSETQ. The CDR3 sequence is CASSFGGTNEKLFF. CDR3 coding DNA: TGCGCCAGCAGCTTCGGGGGGACTAATGAAAAACTGTTTTTT.

This chain uses TRBV27 with TRBJ1-1; 7 bases map to TRBD1. The CDR3 totals 14 residues. The germline CDR1 and CDR2 sequences are MNHEY and SMNVEV (reference sequence). Trimming at V came to 8 bases and at J to 0 bases, leaving 6 bases not matched to a gene. The CDR3 DNA reads as TGTGCCAGCCGGGACAGTGCCCTGAACACTGAAGCTTTCTTT. It is translated as CASRDSALNTEAFF.